A single sample is the source of the 11 T cell receptor beta chains below, sequenced in a study of CXCR3-negative and CXCR3-positive naive CD8 T cells. All TRB cDNA libraries came from 5' RACE performed with UMI labels. TCRdb re-called the 5' RACE reads; every CDR3 protein appears as one record, without DNA. The specimen's table records over 35,000 distinct CDR3 sequences. The sample comprised naive CXCR3- CD8+ T cells from blood. Documented subset: CD45RO-CCR7+CD27+CD95- naive CD8+ T cells lacking CXCR3 (TNR3-). The source of these receptors is a human donor in good health. Some clones in this sample may be carry-over from other donors' samples.

The rearrangement uses TRBV29-1 and TRBJ1-5; TCRdb designates TRBD1, a call that cannot be tested without DNA. The CDR3 is 13 amino acids. The germline gives CDR1 SQVTM, CDR2 ANQGSEA. This CDR3 reads CSVVPGFNQPQHF.

The chain joins TRBV16 to TRBJ2-1; the TCRdb D gene call, TRBD2, has no DNA to confirm it. Germline V lookup: CDR1 KGHSY, CDR2 FQNENV. The CDR3 is 13 amino acids. The CDR3 reads CASSQGLDKEQFF.

CDR3 sequence: CASTQFGQGVYEQFF. V usage is TRBV28 and J usage is TRBJ2-1; TCRdb's assignment of TRBD1 cannot be checked, as there is no DNA. The CDR3 extends over 15 amino acids. Germline assignment: CDR1 MDHEN and CDR2 SYDVKM. Full variable domain (remainder filled in from reference TRBV28 and TRBJ2-1): DVKVTQSSRYLVKRTGEKVFLECVQDMDHENMFWYRQDPGLGLRLIYFSYDVKMKEKGDIPEGYSVSREKKERFSLILESASTNQTSMYLCASTQFGQGVYEQFFGPGTRLTVL.

The chain uses TRBV11-2 and TRBJ1-1; lacking DNA, the TRBD1 call made by TCRdb goes unchecked. The CDR3 has 14 residues. Germline V lookup: CDR1 SGHAT, CDR2 FQNNGV. The chain's CDR3 is CASSLEGARTEAFF.

The V and J genes are TRBV28 and TRBJ2-2. The V gene's germline CDR1 is MDHEN and CDR2 SYDVKM. The CDR3 runs to 11 residues. Here the CDR3 reads CATQFTGELFF.

V usage is TRBV7-9 and J usage is TRBJ2-5; TCRdb reports TRBD2, a call that lacks DNA to check it against. From germline, CDR1 is SEHNR and CDR2 FQNEAQ (reference sequence). CDR3 length: 15 amino acids. The chain's CDR3 is CAINPGLAPQETQYF.

The chain combines TRBV7-2 with TRBJ2-5. Looked up from germline, CDR1 is SGHTA and CDR2 is FQGNSA. This CDR3 has 12 amino acids. The CDR3 region is CASSLSPQTQYF.

The chain combines TRBV27 with TRBJ2-7; without DNA, the TCRdb call of TRBD1 cannot be checked. This CDR3 region has 15 residues. From germline, CDR1 is MNHEY and CDR2 SMNVEV (reference sequence). CDR3 in amino acids: CASSTGTGRLYEQYF.

This chain links TRBV9 with TRBJ2-1; there is no DNA to check the TCRdb D call of TRBD2. From germline, CDR1 is SGDLS and CDR2 YYNGEE. CDR3 length: 12 residues. CDR3 residues: CASSERGREQFF.

The chain uses TRBV10-3 and TRBJ2-7; with no DNA, the TCRdb D assignment of TRBD1 cannot be verified. The CDR3 is 14 amino acids. The V gene's germline CDR1 is ENHRY and CDR2 SYGVKD. The CDR3 protein is CAISLPGQGDEQYF.

The rearrangement uses TRBV29-1 and TRBJ2-1. The CDR3 spans 13 residues. The germline V gene encodes CDR1 SQVTM and CDR2 ANQGSEA. CDR3 region: CSAIPGLVNEQFF.